What follows are 20 T cell receptor beta chains derived from one specimen sequenced in a study of T-cell memory formation after mild COVID-19. Each CDR3 protein gets one entry after TCRdb re-called the 5' RACE reads with MiXCR. The top ten hold around 13% of the sample, which has 500,000 to 550,000 distinct CDR3 sequences, about a fifth seen once. Sample: PBMCs or a T cell subset sorted from them (not recorded which). The receptors derive from an adult woman who had mild COVID-19 (a few samples of this study predate the infection). Cell type and time point are not known.

The chain couples TRBV12-3 or TRBV12-4 to TRBJ2-3; weak D call: TRBD1 (5 bases). V was shortened by 4 bases and J by 0 bases, with 11 bases between the two germline ends. The CDR3 has 15 amino acids. This CDR3 reads CASSSLTDSTDTQYF. The CDR3 DNA sequence: TGTGCCAGCAGTTCTCTGACAGATAGCACAGATACGCAGTATTTT.

V is TRBV20-1 and J is TRBJ1-1; D perhaps matches TRBD1 (6 bases). Trimming shortened V by 3 bases and J by 2 bases, and 13 bases separated the two germline ends. Germline V gene data show CDR1 as DFQATT and CDR2 as SNEGSKA (reference sequence). The CDR3 covers 14 residues. The CDR3 here is CSAREDSDNTEAFF. The CDR3, as DNA: TGCAGTGCTAGGGAGGACAGCGATAACACTGAAGCTTTCTTT.

The chain is built from TRBV21-1 and TRBJ2-1. TRBV21-1 is a known pseudogene. This CDR3 contains 17 residues. The CDR3 is CASSKRDPHLTYNEQFF. CDR3 bases: TGTGCCAGCAGCAAAAGGGATCCCCACCTCACTTACAATGAGCAGTTCTTC.

This chain uses TRBV12-3 or TRBV12-4 with TRBJ2-3, with D possibly matching TRBD2 (5 bases). This CDR3 is built from 15 residues. The V end lost 6 bases, the J end lost 2 bases, and 15 bases lay between the germline ends. The DNA of the CDR3 is TGTGCCAGCAGCAAACCCTCCGACTACACAGATACGCAGTATTTT. Residues: CASSKPSDYTDTQYF.

About this clonotype itself: The junction departs from germline at one end; a sequencing error may be responsible. V and J are TRBV5-4 and TRBJ2-3, with D tentatively TRBD2 (6 bases). CDR1 is SGHNT, CDR2 YYREEE, per germline (reference sequence). The CDR3 covers 12 residues. This chain's CDR3 is CASSSRGPGLRF. The DNA of the CDR3 is TGTGCCAGCAGCTCGCGGGGCCCGGGACTGCGTTTT.

This clonotype was seen more than once but under ten times. The chain couples TRBV23-1 to TRBJ2-5, with TRBD1 identical over 7 bases. TRBV23-1 is placed among ORFs of uncertain function. With 4 bases clipped from V and 0 bases from J, the junction kept 8 bases outside the gene matches. There are 16 residues in the CDR3. The CDR3 DNA reads as TGCGCCAGCAGTCTGGGACAGTGGGGGAACCAAGAGACCCAGTACTTC. Its translation is CASSLGQWGNQETQYF.

This clonotype occurred a few times. J is TRBJ2-1 and V is TRBV12-3 or TRBV12-4, with a possible D match to TRBD1 (6 bases). V gave up 3 bases and J gave up 4 bases, with 13 bases separating them. The CDR3 has 15 residues. In DNA form, the CDR3 reads TGTGCCAGCAGTTTGCGGCAGGGGATGTACAATGAGCAGTTCTTC. Amino acid sequence: CASSLRQGMYNEQFF.

This clonotype was picked up many times. The chain joins TRBV15 to TRBJ2-3; D is possibly TRBD1 (6 bases). This CDR3 comprises 13 residues. Germline CDR1 and CDR2: LNHNV and YYDKDF (reference sequence). Trimming cost V 6 bases and J 6 bases, with 13 bases left between them. CDR3 sequence: CATSYRVQDTQYF. The CDR3 DNA follows: TGTGCCACCAGTTACAGGGTACAGGATACGCAGTATTTT.

The rearrangement links TRBV25-1 to TRBJ1-5; D uncertain. Trimming cost V 3 bases and J 1 base, with 7 bases left between them. Germline V gene lookup returns CDR1 MGHDK and CDR2 SYGVNS. This CDR3 contains 14 residues. Written as DNA, the CDR3 is TGTGCCAGCAGTGATTTGGGGAGCAATCAGCCCCAGCATTTT. Its translation: CASSDLGSNQPQHF. Using reference TRBV25-1 and TRBJ1-5 for the parts outside the CDR3, the full variable domain is EADIYQTPRYLVIGTGKKITLECSQTMGHDKMYWYQQDPGMELHLIHYSYGVNSTEKGDLSSESTVSRIRTEHFPLTLESARPSHTSQYLCASSDLGSNQPQHFGDGTRLSIL.

CDR3 protein: CSAATGGHTEAFF. The CDR3 nucleotides are TGCAGTGCTGCTACAGGGGGCCACACTGAAGCTTTCTTT. This sequence joins TRBV20-1 and TRBJ1-1; 9 nucleotides agree with TRBD1. The CDR3 is made up of 13 amino acids. Losses at the gene ends were 5 bases for V and 3 bases for J; bases not matched to a gene: 4. Germline V gene sequence: CDR1 DFQATT, CDR2 SNEGSKA (reference sequence).

This clonotype has ten or more counts. This rearrangement joins TRBV20-1 to TRBJ2-5, with D maybe TRBD2 (6 bases). This CDR3 is 12 amino acids long. With 6 bases removed from V and 3 bases from J, the gap between germline ends came to 11 bases. The V gene's germline CDR1 is DFQATT and CDR2 SNEGSKA (reference sequence). DNA for the CDR3: TGCAGTGCGCCACGGGGGAAAGAGACCCAGTACTTC. It translates to CSAPRGKETQYF.

This clonotype was seen repeatedly, ten times or more. CDR3 sequence reads: CASSQPGTYEQYF. CDR3 sequence (DNA): TGCGCCAGCAGCCAACCAGGGACCTACGAGCAGTACTTC. The rearrangement uses TRBV4-1 and TRBJ2-7, with a possible D match to TRBD1 (5 bases). CDR3 length: 13 residues. Trimming cost V 2 bases and J 2 bases, with 7 bases left between them. CDR1 and CDR2 (germline): MGHRA, YSYEKL.

Many counts were recorded for this clonotype. The rearrangement uses TRBV7-9 and TRBJ2-1; 7 nucleotides align to TRBD1. The CDR3 extends over 15 amino acids. J lost 0 bases, V lost 4 bases, and 3 bases had no gene match. CDR1 SEHNR and CDR2 FQNEAQ come from the germline V gene (reference sequence). The CDR3 DNA is TGTGCCAGCAGCTGGGACAGCAGCTCCTACAATGAGCAGTTCTTC. Protein product: CASSWDSSSYNEQFF.

This clonotype has only a few counts. The gene calls are TRBV29-1 and TRBJ2-3, with D tentatively TRBD1 or TRBD2 (5 bases each). The CDR3 covers 16 residues. V was shortened by 0 bases and J by 4 bases, with 17 bases between the two germline ends. The V gene's germline CDR1 is SQVTM and CDR2 ANQGSEA. The CDR3 sequence is CSVEDLQRLGPDTQYF. CDR3 DNA sequence: TGCAGCGTTGAAGATCTTCAACGGCTGGGACCAGATACGCAGTATTTT.

This clonotype appeared a few times. The rearrangement joins TRBV7-6 to TRBJ2-3, with 9 positions matching TRBD2. CDR1 and CDR2 (germline): SGHVS, FNYEAQ. V was pared by 3 bases and J by 1 base, with 8 bases of the junction left unmatched. The CDR3 spans 17 residues. The CDR3 nucleotides read TGTGCCAGCAGCTTGCTAGCGGGGACCTCCCGCACAGATACGCAGTATTTT. Translated, it gives CASSLLAGTSRTDTQYF. The whole variable domain, remainder taken from reference TRBV7-6 and TRBJ2-3, is GAGVSQSPRYKVTKRGQDVALRCDPISGHVSLYWYRQALGQGPEFLTYFNYEAQQDKSGLPNDRFSAERPEGSISTLTIQRTEQRDSAMYRCASSLLAGTSRTDTQYFGPGTRLTVL.

The V and J genes are TRBV18 and TRBJ2-5, with 7 bases identical to TRBD1. With 4 bases clipped from V and 7 bases from J, the junction kept 12 bases outside the gene matches. CDR1 is KGHSH and CDR2 is LQKENI in the germline V gene. This CDR3 is 15 amino acids long. The DNA of the CDR3 is TGTGCCAGCTCACTTAACTCCGACAGGGTTGGGACCCAGTACTTC. Protein sequence: CASSLNSDRVGTQYF.

The gene calls are TRBV12-3 or TRBV12-4 and TRBJ2-6, with 10 nucleotides matching TRBD2. Unmatched junction bases numbered 12, after V lost 3 bases and J lost 1 base. This CDR3 comprises 20 residues. Here the CDR3 reads CASSFWQRGGLSSGANVLTF. The CDR3 nucleotides read TGTGCCAGCAGTTTTTGGCAGCGGGGGGGCCTTTCATCTGGGGCCAACGTCCTGACTTTC.

This chain joins TRBV12-3 or TRBV12-4 and TRBJ1-6; D ambiguous. The CDR3 contains 14 residues. The V end was cut by 5 bases, the J end by 7 bases, with 12 bases between. CDR3 in DNA: TGTGCCAGCAGTCCGGGCCTCCCCAATTCACCCCTCCACTTT. It yields the protein CASSPGLPNSPLHF.

The rearrangement joins TRBV7-3 to TRBJ2-1, with TRBD2 identical over 9 bases. The CDR3 extends over 16 amino acids. Looked up from germline, CDR1 is SGHTA and CDR2 is FQGTGA. V shed 2 bases, J shed 0 bases, and the junction held 2 bases outside the gene matches. The CDR3: CASSLLAGSSYNEQFF. DNA for the CDR3: TGTGCCAGCAGCTTACTAGCGGGAAGCTCCTACAATGAGCAGTTCTTC.

This clonotype was counted between two and nine times. The gene calls are TRBV6-1 and TRBJ1-5; a weak D match, TRBD1 (5 bases). The CDR3 loop spans 14 amino acids. CDR1 is MNHNS, CDR2 SASEGT, per germline. Trimming removed 7 bases from V and 6 bases from J, with 16 bases in between. Written as DNA, the CDR3 is TGTGCCAGCATACGAGGATCCGGGGGTCAGCCCCAGCATTTT. Translating it yields CASIRGSGGQPQHF.